Shown below are 5 T cell receptor beta chains from a single sample sequenced in a study of regulatory T cells in long-lasting Graves disease. Sample time point: newly diagnosed GD, antithyroid drugs for less than 3 months. Researchers made the TCR library from RNA that was extracted from PBMCs. Researchers made TCR beta libraries by using iRepertoire HTBI primers and running Arm-PCR on CDR3 regions. In TCRdb, the multiplex PCR reads were re-called with MiXCR into one record per CDR3 protein. The sample comprises some 250,000 distinct CDR3 sequences, 15% to 20% of which are singletons, and about 14% rests with the top ten. These sequences were also reported in another study, on T cells in Graves' hyperthyroidism and ophthalmopathy.

The source material was peripheral blood mononuclear cells (PBMCs), sampled at new diagnosis, from a patient treated with antithyroid drugs. These receptors were obtained from a woman aged 30 to 39 with Graves disease.

The chain combines TRBV7-9 with TRBJ1-1; TRBD1 is a possible D gene (5 bases). Germline-derived CDR1 and CDR2 are SEHNR and FQNEAQ (reference sequence). V was pared by 5 bases and J by 3 bases, with 16 bases between. The CDR3 loop spans 15 amino acids. The CDR3, as DNA: TGTGCCAGCAGCCTAAGACTCGCGGGGGACACTGAAGCTTTCTTT. Protein: CASSLRLAGDTEAFF.

This clonotype was detected once. V usage is TRBV7-2 and J usage is TRBJ2-1; D is unresolved. The V end lost 5 bases, the J end lost 7 bases, and 9 bases lay between the germline ends. From germline, CDR1 is SGHTA and CDR2 FQGNSA. The CDR3 sequence is 12 residues long. The DNA for the CDR3 is TGTGCCAGCAGCCCGATGGGTAATGAGCAGTTCTTC. It specifies CASSPMGNEQFF.

The sample holds many counts of this clonotype. The V gene is TRBV5-5, the J gene TRBJ1-3; unclear D gene. Per the germline V gene, CDR1 is SGHKS and CDR2 is YYEKEE (reference sequence). V was pared by 2 bases and J by 5 bases, with 17 bases between. The CDR3 covers 16 residues. The CDR3 is CASSFELALGRNTIYF. DNA for the CDR3: TGTGCCAGCAGCTTCGAATTAGCCCTGGGGAGAAACACCATATATTTT. The full variable domain, completed using reference TRBV5-5 and TRBJ1-3, is DAGVTQSPTHLIKTRGQQVTLRCSPISGHKSVSWYQQVLGQGPQFIFQYYEKEERGRGNFPDRFSARQFPNYSSELNVNALLLGDSALYLCASSFELALGRNTIYFGEGSWLTVV.

As to this clonotype: A much more abundant neighbour one base away suggests this may be a read error. The chain links TRBV6-2 or TRBV6-3 to TRBJ2-1, with D possibly TRBD1 on 5 matching bases. The CDR3 contains 14 residues. Germline V gene sequence: CDR1 MNHEY, CDR2 SVGEGT. The CDR3 DNA is TGTGCCGGCAGTGACCGACAGAGAAACAATGAGCAGTTCTTC. Protein product: CAGSDRQRNNEQFF.

Points on this clonotype: A much bigger clone sits one base away, suggesting this may be a read error. The rearrangement links TRBV11-3 to TRBJ1-4, with unresolved D. The CDR3 has 14 residues. Germline V gives CDR1 SGHNT, CDR2 YENEEA. CDR3 coding DNA: TGTGCCGGCAGCTTAGAGTGGGATTCGGAAAAACTGTTTTTT. Protein: CAGSLEWDSEKLFF.